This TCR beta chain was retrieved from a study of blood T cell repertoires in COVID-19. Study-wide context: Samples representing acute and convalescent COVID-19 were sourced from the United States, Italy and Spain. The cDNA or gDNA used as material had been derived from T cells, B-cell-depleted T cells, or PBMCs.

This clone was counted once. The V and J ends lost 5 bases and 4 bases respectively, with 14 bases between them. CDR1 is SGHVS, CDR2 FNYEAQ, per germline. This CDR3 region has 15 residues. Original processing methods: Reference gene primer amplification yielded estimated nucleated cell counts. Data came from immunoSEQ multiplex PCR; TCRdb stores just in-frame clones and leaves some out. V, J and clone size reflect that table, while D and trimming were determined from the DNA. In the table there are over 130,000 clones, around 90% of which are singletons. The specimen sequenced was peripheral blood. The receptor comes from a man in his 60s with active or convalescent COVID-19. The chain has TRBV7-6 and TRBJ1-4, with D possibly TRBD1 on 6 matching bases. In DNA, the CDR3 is TGTGCCAGCAGCCCCACCAGGGGCCTTAATGAAAAACTGTTTTTT. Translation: CASSPTRGLNEKLFF. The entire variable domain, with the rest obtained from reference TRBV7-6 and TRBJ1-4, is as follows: GAGVSQSPRYKVTKRGQDVALRCDPISGHVSLYWYRQALGQGPEFLTYFNYEAQQDKSGLPNDRFSAERPEGSISTLTIQRTEQRDSAMYRCASSPTRGLNEKLFFGSGTQLSVL.